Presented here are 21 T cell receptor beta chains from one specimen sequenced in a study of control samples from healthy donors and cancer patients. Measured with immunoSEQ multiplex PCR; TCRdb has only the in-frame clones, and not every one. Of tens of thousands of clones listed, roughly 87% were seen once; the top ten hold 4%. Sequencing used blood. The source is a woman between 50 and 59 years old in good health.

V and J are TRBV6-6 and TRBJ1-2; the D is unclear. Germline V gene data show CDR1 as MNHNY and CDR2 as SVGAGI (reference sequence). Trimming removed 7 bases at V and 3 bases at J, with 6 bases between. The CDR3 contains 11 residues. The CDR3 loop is CASNQDYGYTF. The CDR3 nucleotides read TGTGCCAGCAACCAGGACTATGGCTACACCTTC.

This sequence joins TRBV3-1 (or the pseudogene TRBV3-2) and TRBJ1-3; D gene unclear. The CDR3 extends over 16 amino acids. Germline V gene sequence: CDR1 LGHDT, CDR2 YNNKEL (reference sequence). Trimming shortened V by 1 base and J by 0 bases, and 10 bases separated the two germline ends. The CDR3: CASSQGGKISGNTIYF. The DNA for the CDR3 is TGTGCCAGCAGCCAAGGAGGGAAAATCTCTGGAAACACCATATATTTT.

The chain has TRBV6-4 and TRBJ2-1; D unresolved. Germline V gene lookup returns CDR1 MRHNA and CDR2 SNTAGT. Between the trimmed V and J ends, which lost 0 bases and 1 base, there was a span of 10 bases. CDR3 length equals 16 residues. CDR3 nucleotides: TGTGCCAGCAGTGACTCGTTGGGCGAGTCCTACAATGAGCAGTTCTTC. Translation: CASSDSLGESYNEQFF.

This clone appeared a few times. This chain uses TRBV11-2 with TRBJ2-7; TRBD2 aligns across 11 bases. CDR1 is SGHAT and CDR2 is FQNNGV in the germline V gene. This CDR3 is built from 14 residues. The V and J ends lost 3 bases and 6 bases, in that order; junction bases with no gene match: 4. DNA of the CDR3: TGTGCCAGCAGCTTTACTAGCGGGAGTCCCGAGCAGTACTTC. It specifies CASSFTSGSPEQYF.

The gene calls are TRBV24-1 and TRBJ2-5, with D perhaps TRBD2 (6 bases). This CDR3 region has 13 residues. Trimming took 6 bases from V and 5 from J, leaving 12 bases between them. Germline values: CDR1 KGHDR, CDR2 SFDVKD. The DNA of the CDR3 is TGTGCCACCAGTCCGACTAGTTGGGAGACCCAGTACTTC. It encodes CATSPTSWETQYF.

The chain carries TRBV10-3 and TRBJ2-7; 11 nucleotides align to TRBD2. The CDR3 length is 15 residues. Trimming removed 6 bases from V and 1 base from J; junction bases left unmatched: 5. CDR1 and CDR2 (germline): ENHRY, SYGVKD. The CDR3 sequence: CAIRTGTSGSYEQYF. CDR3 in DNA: TGTGCCATCAGGACCGGGACTAGCGGTTCCTACGAGCAGTACTTC.

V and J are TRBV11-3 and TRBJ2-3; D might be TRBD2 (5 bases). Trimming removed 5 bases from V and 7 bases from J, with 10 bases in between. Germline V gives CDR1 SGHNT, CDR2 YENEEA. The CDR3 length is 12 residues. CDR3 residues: CASSESGHTQYF. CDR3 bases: TGTGCCAGCAGCGAGAGCGGACATACGCAGTATTTT.

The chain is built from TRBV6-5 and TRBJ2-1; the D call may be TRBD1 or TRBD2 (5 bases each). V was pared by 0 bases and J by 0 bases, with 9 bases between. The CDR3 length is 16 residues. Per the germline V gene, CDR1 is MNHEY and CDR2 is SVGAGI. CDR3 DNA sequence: TGTGCCAGCAGTTACTCGGGGGAAAGCTCCTACAATGAGCAGTTCTTC. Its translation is CASSYSGESSYNEQFF.

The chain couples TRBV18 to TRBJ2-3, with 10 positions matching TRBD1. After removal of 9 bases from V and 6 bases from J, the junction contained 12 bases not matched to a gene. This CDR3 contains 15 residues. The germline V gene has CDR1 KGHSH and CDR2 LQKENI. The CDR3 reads CASTGGDRGVDTQYF. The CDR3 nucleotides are TGTGCCAGTACCGGCGGGGACAGGGGTGTGGATACGCAGTATTTT.

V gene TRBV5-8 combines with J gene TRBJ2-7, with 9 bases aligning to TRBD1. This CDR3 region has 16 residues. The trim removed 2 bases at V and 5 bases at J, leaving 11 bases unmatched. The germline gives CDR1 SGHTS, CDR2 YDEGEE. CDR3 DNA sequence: TGTGCCAGCAGCTTTCCCTCCCCACAGGGGGCTAACGAGCAGTACTTC. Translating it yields CASSFPSPQGANEQYF.

CDR3 DNA sequence: TGTGCCAGCAGAGGGGGGGCCTCCTATAATTCACCCCTCCACTTT. Its protein product is CASRGGASYNSPLHF. This chain links TRBV2 with TRBJ1-6; tentative D call: TRBD1 (6 bases). The germline V gene has CDR1 SNHLY and CDR2 FYNNEI. The CDR3 runs 15 residues. The V end was cut by 6 bases, the J end by 0 bases, with 9 bases between. The variable domain in full, with the rest retrieved from reference TRBV2 and TRBJ1-6, is EPEVTQTPSHQVTQMGQEVILRCVPISNHLYFYWYRQILGQKVEFLVSFYNNEISEKSEIFDDQFSVERPDGSNFTLKIRSTKLEDSAMYFCASRGGASYNSPLHFGNGTRLTVT.

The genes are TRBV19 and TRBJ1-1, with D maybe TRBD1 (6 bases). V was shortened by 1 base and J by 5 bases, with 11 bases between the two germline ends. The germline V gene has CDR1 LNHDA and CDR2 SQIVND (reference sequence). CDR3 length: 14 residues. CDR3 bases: TGTGCCAGTAGTATAGCGACAGGAGGGACTGAAGCTTTCTTT. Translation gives CASSIATGGTEAFF.

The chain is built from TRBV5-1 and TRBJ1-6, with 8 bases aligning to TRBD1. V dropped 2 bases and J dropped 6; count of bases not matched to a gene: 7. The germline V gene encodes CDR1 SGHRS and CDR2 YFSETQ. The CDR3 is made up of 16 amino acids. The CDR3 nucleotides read TGCGCCAGCAGCTTCACGCCAGACAGGGGTAATTCACCCCTCCACTTT. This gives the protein CASSFTPDRGNSPLHF.

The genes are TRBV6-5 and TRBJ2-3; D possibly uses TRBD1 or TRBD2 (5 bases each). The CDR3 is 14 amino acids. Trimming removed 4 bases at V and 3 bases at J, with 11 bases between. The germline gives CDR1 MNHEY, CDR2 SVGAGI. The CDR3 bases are TGTGCCAGCAGTTCTGGGGGAGAGACAGATACGCAGTATTTT. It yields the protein CASSSGGETDTQYF.

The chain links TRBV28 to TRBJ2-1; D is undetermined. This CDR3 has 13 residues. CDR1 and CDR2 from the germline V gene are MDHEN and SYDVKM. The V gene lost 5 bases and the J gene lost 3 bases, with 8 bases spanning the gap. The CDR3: CASSPYSYNEQFF. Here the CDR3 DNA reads TGTGCCAGCAGTCCCTACAGCTACAATGAGCAGTTCTTC.

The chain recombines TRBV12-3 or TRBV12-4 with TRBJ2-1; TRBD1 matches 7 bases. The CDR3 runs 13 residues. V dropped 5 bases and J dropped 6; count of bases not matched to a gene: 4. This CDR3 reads CASSTGVGNEQFF. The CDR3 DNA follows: TGTGCCAGCAGTACAGGGGTGGGCAATGAGCAGTTCTTC.

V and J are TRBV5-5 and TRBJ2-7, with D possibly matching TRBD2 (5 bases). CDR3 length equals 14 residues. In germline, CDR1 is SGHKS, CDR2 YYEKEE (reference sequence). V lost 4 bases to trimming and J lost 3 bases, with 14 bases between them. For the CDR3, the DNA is TGTGCCAGCAGCCGGACCCCGGGGTACTACGAGCAGTACTTC. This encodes CASSRTPGYYEQYF.

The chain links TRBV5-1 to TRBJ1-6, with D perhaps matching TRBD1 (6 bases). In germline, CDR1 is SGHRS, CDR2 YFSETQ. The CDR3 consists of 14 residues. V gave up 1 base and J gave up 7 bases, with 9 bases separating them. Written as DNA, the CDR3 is TGCGCCAGCAGCTTGACAGGGATGAATTCACCCCTCCACTTT. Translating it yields CASSLTGMNSPLHF.

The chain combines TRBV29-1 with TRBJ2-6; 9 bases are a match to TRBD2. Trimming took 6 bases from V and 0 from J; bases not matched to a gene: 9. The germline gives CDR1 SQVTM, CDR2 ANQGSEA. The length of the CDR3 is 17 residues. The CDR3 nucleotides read TGCAGCGTGGGGGAGGCGGGAGGGGTCTCTGGGGCCAACGTCCTGACTTTC. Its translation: CSVGEAGGVSGANVLTF. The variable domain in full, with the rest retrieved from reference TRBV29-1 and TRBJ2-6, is SAVISQKPSRDICQRGTSLTIQCQVDSQVTMMFWYRQQPGQSLTLIATANQGSEATYESGFVIDKFPISRPNLTFSTLTVSNMSPEDSSIYLCSVGEAGGVSGANVLTFGAGSRLTVL.

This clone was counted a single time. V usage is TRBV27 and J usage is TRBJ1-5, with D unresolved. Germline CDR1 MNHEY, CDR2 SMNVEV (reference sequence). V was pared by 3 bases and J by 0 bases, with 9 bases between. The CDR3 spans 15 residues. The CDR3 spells CASSLNSDSNQPQHF. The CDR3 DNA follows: TGTGCCAGCAGTTTGAACAGTGATAGCAATCAGCCCCAGCATTTT.

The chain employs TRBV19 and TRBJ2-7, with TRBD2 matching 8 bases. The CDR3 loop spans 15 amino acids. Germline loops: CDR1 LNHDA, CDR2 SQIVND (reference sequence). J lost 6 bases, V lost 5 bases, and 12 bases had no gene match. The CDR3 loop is CASSRGTSGAGEQYF. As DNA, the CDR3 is TGTGCCAGTAGTCGGGGCACTAGCGGAGCCGGCGAGCAGTACTTC.